The rows below give T cell receptor beta chains drawn from one sample of a study of T cells after yellow fever vaccination. TCRdb passed the 5' RACE reads through MiXCR, listing each CDR3 protein once. Here the sample spans hundreds of thousands of distinct CDR3 sequences, around 4% being singletons. The material sequenced was PBMCs, taken on the day of the yellow fever booster vaccination. All receptors come from a man younger than 35 who received the YFV17D yellow fever vaccine. Each CDR3 is given with its conserved first and last residue. The order of the fields is clone size, V gene, J gene, D gene, CDR3 DNA, CDR3 protein. The D gene is left open where the match is weak. Part of the rows lack a size; the others show once, few, many or a class for expanded clones.

.	TRBV12-3/TRBV12-4	TRBJ2-7	TRBD1	TGTGCCAGCAGTATGGGACAGGGGGCTCAATACGAGCAGTACTTC	CASSMGQGAQYEQYF
many	TRBV7-2	TRBJ2-3	.	TGTGCCAGCAGCTTCCATGCACATACGCAGTATTTT	CASSFHAHTQYF
few	TRBV16	TRBJ2-1	TRBD1	TGTGCCAGCAGCCAGGACAGGGGCCGCCGCAGTGAGCAGTTCTTC	CASSQDRGRRSEQFF
few	TRBV5-4	TRBJ2-1	TRBD1	TGTGCCAGCAGACTAGACAGGGGGGCCTACAATGAGCAGTTCTTC	CASRLDRGAYNEQFF
many	TRBV11-2	TRBJ2-3	.	TGTGCCAGCAGCTTAGATCGAACAGATACGCAGTATTTT	CASSLDRTDTQYF
few	TRBV5-1	TRBJ2-2	.	TGCGCCAGCAGGAACAGGGACACCGGGGAGCTGTTTTTT	CASRNRDTGELFF
few	TRBV12-3/TRBV12-4	TRBJ1-1	TRBD1	TGTGCCAGCAGTTCCCGGGACAGGGCCACTGAAGCTTTCTTT	CASSSRDRATEAFF
many	TRBV7-2	TRBJ1-1	.	TGTGCCAGCAGCTTATTAGGGTACACTGAAGCTTTCTTT	CASSLLGYTEAFF
.	TRBV10-3	TRBJ2-1	TRBD1	TGTGCCATCAGCGAACAGGGGGGCTCCTACAATGAGCAGTTCTTC	CAISEQGGSYNEQFF
few	TRBV2	TRBJ2-2	.	TGTGCCAGCAGTGACAGGGTCCTAAACACCGGGGAGCTGTTTTTT	CASSDRVLNTGELFF
few	TRBV6-1	TRBJ1-6	.	TGTGCCAGCAGTGTAAACCGGGACATTATGGGGTCACCCCTCCACTTT	CASSVNRDIMGSPLHF
.	TRBV6-6	TRBJ2-2	.	TGTGCCAGCAGCAGGGGTTCCGGGGAGCTGTTTTTT	CASSRGSGELFF
many	TRBV7-2	TRBJ1-2	TRBD1	TGTGCCAGCAAACTCCGGGACAGGGCTCCTTTTGGCTACACCTTC	CASKLRDRAPFGYTF
many	TRBV7-6	TRBJ2-2	TRBD2	TGTGCCATCCCGGTTGCGGGGGTTCGGGACACCGGGGAGCTGTTTTTT	CAIPVAGVRDTGELFF
many	TRBV6-2/TRBV6-3	TRBJ2-3	.	TGTGCCACCGGCCTGGCGGGCACAGATACGCAGTATTTT	CATGLAGTDTQYF
.	TRBV5-1	TRBJ2-5	TRBD2	TGCGCCAGCAGCGGGAGCGGGACCACGGGGGAGACCCTGTACTTC	CASSGSGTTGETLYF
few	TRBV12-3/TRBV12-4	TRBJ2-1	TRBD2	TGTGCCAGCAGTGATAGCGGGGGGGCCTTTGAGCAGTTCTTC	CASSDSGGAFEQFF
many	TRBV6-2/TRBV6-3	TRBJ1-5	.	TGTGCCAGCACTGGGCCGGGGCAGCCCCAGCATTTT	CASTGPGQPQHF
many	TRBV5-5	TRBJ2-2	TRBD1	TGTGCCAGCAGCTTCAGGGGGCATGTCACCGGGGAGCTGTTTTTT	CASSFRGHVTGELFF
few	TRBV7-2	TRBJ1-5	.	TGTGCCAGCAGGGAAGTGGGGAGTCGGGGAAGTCAGCCCCAGCATTTT	CASREVGSRGSQPQHF
few	TRBV5-8	TRBJ1-6	TRBD1	TGTGCCAGCAGCTCGGGACAGTTTTCACCCCTCCACTTT	CASSSGQFSPLHF
few	TRBV6-1	TRBJ2-3	TRBD2	TGTGCCAGCAGATTTACTAGCGGGGCGGGGGCAGATACGCAGTATTTT	CASRFTSGAGADTQYF
.	TRBV6-2/TRBV6-3	TRBJ2-3	TRBD2	TGTGCCAGCAGGCCGGGAGGGAGGACCCTCCGGTGGAGCACAGTTACGCAGTATTTT	CASRPGGRTLRWSTVTQYF
few	TRBV4-3	TRBJ2-7	.	TGCGCCAGCAGCCAACGACCGGGCAGTTACGAGCAGTACTTC	CASSQRPGSYEQYF
.	TRBV29-1	TRBJ2-2	.	TGCAGCGTGAGAAACACCGGGGAGCTGTTTTTT	CSVRNTGELFF
many	TRBV5-5	TRBJ2-3	.	TGTGCCAGCAGCTCACGTGAAGTTAGAGCAGATACGCAGTATTTT	CASSSREVRADTQYF
.	TRBV5-1	TRBJ2-1	.	TGCGCCAGCAGCCCCTTGATTCTGAACTCCGGCAAGAATGAGCAGTTCTTC	CASSPLILNSGKNEQFF
many	TRBV29-1	TRBJ2-1	.	TGCAGCGTGTTCGGGGGTCGCAATGAGCAGTTCTTC	CSVFGGRNEQFF
many	TRBV20-1	TRBJ2-7	.	TGCAGTGCTAGCCCGGGGGAGACCTACGAGCAGTACTTC	CSASPGETYEQYF
many	TRBV20-1	TRBJ1-4	TRBD1	TGCAGTGCTAGACGGGACAGGTCCCTCTTTAATGAAAAACTGTTTTTT	CSARRDRSLFNEKLFF
few	TRBV30	TRBJ2-3	.	TGTGCCTGGTCGCCGGAGGGGGGAGCAGATACGCAGTATTTT	CAWSPEGGADTQYF
few	TRBV7-9	TRBJ1-1	.	TGTGCCAGCAGCGCCCCGTCAGTCGGCGGCACTGAAGCTTTCTTT	CASSAPSVGGTEAFF
.	TRBV5-1	TRBJ2-3	.	TGCGCCAGCAGCACCCTGGGCAGACAGGACACAGATACGCAGTATTTT	CASSTLGRQDTDTQYF
.	TRBV11-2	TRBJ1-1	.	TGTGCCAGCAGCCGTATTGAGGGGAGGAACACTGAAGCTTTCTTT	CASSRIEGRNTEAFF
.	TRBV29-1	TRBJ1-1	.	TGCAGCGTTGCTGGGGACACTGAAGCTTTCTTT	CSVAGDTEAFF
few	TRBV7-9	TRBJ1-2	.	TGTGCCAGCACCCAGGGACGGAACTATGGCTACACCTTC	CASTQGRNYGYTF
.	TRBV12-3/TRBV12-4	TRBJ1-1	TRBD1	TGTGCCAGTTCGCGAAGGACAGGGCCCACGAACACTGAAGCTTTCTTT	CASSRRTGPTNTEAFF
few	TRBV4-1	TRBJ2-1	.	TGCGCCAGCAGCCAAGTGGATTTAGTCGCCTGGCACAATGAGCAGTTCTTC	CASSQVDLVAWHNEQFF
few	TRBV19	TRBJ2-5	.	TGTGCCAGTAGTCACCAGCAAGAGACCCAGTACTTC	CASSHQQETQYF
many	TRBV4-2	TRBJ2-1	.	TGTGCCAGCAGCCAATCTAGCTACAATGAGCAGTTCTTC	CASSQSSYNEQFF
many	TRBV11-2	TRBJ2-2	.	TGTGCCAGCAGTGCGCAGGGATCCGGGGAGCTGTTTTTT	CASSAQGSGELFF
many	TRBV7-9	TRBJ1-1	.	TGTGCCAGCAGCGCACAAGGGCACACTGAAGCTTTCTTT	CASSAQGHTEAFF
few	TRBV7-2	TRBJ2-2	TRBD2	TGTGCCAGCAGCCCCTTGGGAGGGGACACCGGGGAGCTGTTTTTT	CASSPLGGDTGELFF
.	TRBV12-3/TRBV12-4	TRBJ2-4	TRBD2	TGTGCCAGCAGTGCACCGGGACTAGCGGGAAACATTCAGTACTTC	CASSAPGLAGNIQYF
.	TRBV18	TRBJ1-2	TRBD1	TGTGCCAGCTCACCGGGGACAGCAGGCTATGGCTACACCTTC	CASSPGTAGYGYTF
many	TRBV6-5	TRBJ2-7	.	TGTGCCGGATACACAGGGTTTTGGTACGAGCAGTACTTC	CAGYTGFWYEQYF
many	TRBV27	TRBJ2-4	.	TGTGCCAGCAGTTTGGCTCCGGTTCGGGGGATTCAGTACTTC	CASSLAPVRGIQYF
few	TRBV29-1	TRBJ1-1	.	TGCAGCGTGAGGGACCTCCTGGTAGCTTTCTTT	CSVRDLLVAFF
many	TRBV20-1	TRBJ2-1	.	TGCAGTGCTGGAAAAGGGTCGGGATACAATGAGCAGTTCTTC	CSAGKGSGYNEQFF
many	TRBV5-1	TRBJ2-1	.	TGCGCCAGCAGCTTGGTCGGGGTCTACAATGAGCAGTTCTTC	CASSLVGVYNEQFF